The source of this T cell receptor (beta chain) is a study of T cell repertoires in cytomegalovirus infection. About the research overall: Recently identified HLA-C-restricted CMV epitopes were used, and well-studied HLA-B-restricted CMV epitopes were used as well. Shared public TCR beta signatures pointed to both CMV infection and a matching HLA type.

General study points: There were carriers of CMV plus the relevant HLA, and cumulative public TCR beta family frequency identified them. Predominance within the ex vivo response was attributable to HLA-C-restricted CMV-specific TCR beta clonotypes.

This clonotype was seen many times. The antigen remains unidentified. One entry per CDR3 protein, called by TCRdb with MiXCR from the reads. The table has some 800,000 distinct CDR3 sequences, 30% to 35% seen once. Trimming stripped 2 bases from V and 1 base from J, with 15 bases between. The germline CDR1 and CDR2 sequences are SGHTA and FQGTGA. The CDR3 consists of 17 residues. The chain has TRBV7-3 and TRBJ2-1, with D maybe TRBD2 (6 bases). Source: cultured CD8+ T cells from PBMCs, taken from culture after CMV antigen stimulation. The sequence was obtained from a human donor in good health (CMV status not recorded). Some clones in this sample may be carry-over from other donors' samples. The CDR3 region has the DNA TGTGCCAGCAGCTTACTCGGCGGGGTAGGGTCCTACAATGAGCAGTTCTTC. Amino acid sequence: CASSLLGGVGSYNEQFF.